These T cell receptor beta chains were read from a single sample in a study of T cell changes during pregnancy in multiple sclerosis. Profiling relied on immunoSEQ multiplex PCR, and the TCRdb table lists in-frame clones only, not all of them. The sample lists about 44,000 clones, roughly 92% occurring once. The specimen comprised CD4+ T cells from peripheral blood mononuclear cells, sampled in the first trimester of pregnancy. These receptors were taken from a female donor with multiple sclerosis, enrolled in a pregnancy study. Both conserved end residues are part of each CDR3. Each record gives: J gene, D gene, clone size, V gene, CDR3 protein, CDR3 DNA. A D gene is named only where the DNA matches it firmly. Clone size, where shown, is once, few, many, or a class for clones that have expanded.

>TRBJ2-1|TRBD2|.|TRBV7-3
CASSLAGGPHEQFF
TGTGCCAGCAGCTTAGCGGGGGGCCCCCATGAGCAGTTCTTC
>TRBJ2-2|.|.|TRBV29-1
CSVGRGTGELFF
TGCAGCGTTGGCCGGGGCACCGGGGAGCTGTTTTTT
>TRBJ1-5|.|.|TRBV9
CASSPRGEHQPQHF
TGTGCCAGCAGCCCGCGCGGGGAGCATCAGCCCCAGCATTTT
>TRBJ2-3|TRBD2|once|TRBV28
CASLAGRTDTQYF
TGTGCCAGTCTAGCGGGACGCACAGATACGCAGTATTTT
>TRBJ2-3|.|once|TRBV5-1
CASSLEGQRSTDTQYF
TGCGCCAGCAGCTTGGAAGGACAGCGTAGCACAGATACGCAGTATTTT
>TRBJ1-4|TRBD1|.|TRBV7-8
CASSLGQGGGGTQLFF
TGTGCCAGCAGCCTTGGACAGGGGGGGGGTGGGACGCAACTGTTTTTT
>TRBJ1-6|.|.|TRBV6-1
CASRDRTISPLHF
TGTGCCAGCAGAGACAGGACCATTTCTCCCCTCCACTTT
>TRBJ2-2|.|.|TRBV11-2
CASSFTGKYTGELFF
TGTGCCAGCAGCTTCACGGGAAAGTACACCGGGGAGCTGTTTTTT
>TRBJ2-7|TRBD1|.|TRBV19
CASSMALGGLEQYF
TGTGCCAGTAGTATGGCACTAGGGGGCCTCGAGCAGTACTTC
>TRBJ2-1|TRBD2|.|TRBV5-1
CASSLGLAGVDEQFF
TGCGCCAGCAGCTTGGGACTAGCGGGAGTGGATGAGCAGTTCTTC
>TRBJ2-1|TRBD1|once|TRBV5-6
CASSLLGQGLTNEQFF
TGTGCCAGCAGCCTGCTGGGACAGGGATTGACCAATGAGCAGTTCTTC
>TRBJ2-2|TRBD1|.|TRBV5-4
CASSGRGTGLGELFF
TGTGCCAGCAGCGGCAGGGGGACGGGGCTCGGGGAGCTGTTTTTT
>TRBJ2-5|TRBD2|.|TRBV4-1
CASSHRGLAGGPGQETQYF
TGCGCCAGCAGCCACCGCGGACTAGCGGGAGGGCCGGGGCAAGAGACCCAGTACTTC
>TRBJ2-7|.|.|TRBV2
CASRHYLLPLEQYF
TGTGCCAGCAGACACTACTTACTCCCCCTCGAGCAGTACTTC
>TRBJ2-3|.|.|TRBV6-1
CAGSGFTDTQYF
TGTGCCGGCTCAGGGTTCACAGATACGCAGTATTTT
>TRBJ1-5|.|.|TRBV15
CATSRDRGKNQPQHF
TGTGCCACCAGCAGAGATCGTGGCAAGAATCAGCCCCAGCATTTT
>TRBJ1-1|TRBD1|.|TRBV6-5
CASSISGQMSTEAFF
TGTGCCAGCAGTATATCGGGACAGATGAGCACTGAAGCTTTCTTT
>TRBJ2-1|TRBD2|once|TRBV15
CATSRGTSGSSYNEQFF
TGTGCCACCAGCAGAGGTACAAGCGGGAGCTCCTACAATGAGCAGTTCTTC
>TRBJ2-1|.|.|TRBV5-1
CASSLSSGQYYNEQFF
TGCGCCAGCAGCTTGAGTTCTGGACAGTACTACAATGAGCAGTTCTTC
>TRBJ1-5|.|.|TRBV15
CATSNGLGAGNQPQHF
TGTGCCACCAGCAACGGCCTGGGGGCGGGCAATCAGCCCCAGCATTTT
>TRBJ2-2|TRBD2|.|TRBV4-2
CASSLAGEDTGELFF
TGTGCCAGCAGCCTAGCGGGAGAGGACACCGGGGAGCTGTTTTTT
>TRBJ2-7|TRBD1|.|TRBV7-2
CASSLSTGGFNEQYF
TGTGCCAGCAGCTTAAGTACAGGGGGCTTCAACGAGCAGTACTTC
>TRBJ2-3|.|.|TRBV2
CASMGHTDTQYF
TGTGCCAGTATGGGGCACACAGATACGCAGTATTTT
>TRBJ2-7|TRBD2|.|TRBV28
CASSFSGRAVNEQYF
TGTGCCAGCAGTTTCAGCGGGAGGGCCGTCAACGAGCAGTACTTC
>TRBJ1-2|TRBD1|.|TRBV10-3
CAISFDRGYGYTF
TGTGCCATCTCATTTGACAGGGGCTATGGCTACACCTTC
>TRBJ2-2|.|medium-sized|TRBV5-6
CASSSVTRNTGELFF
TGTGCCAGCAGCTCAGTTACACGGAACACCGGGGAGCTGTTTTTT
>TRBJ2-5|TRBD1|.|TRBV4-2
CASSQDRFRQGTEETQYF
TGTGCCAGCAGCCAAGATCGATTTAGACAGGGGACGGAAGAGACCCAGTACTTC
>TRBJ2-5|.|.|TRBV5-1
CASSLDSIETQYF
TGCGCCAGCAGCCTGGACAGCATAGAGACCCAGTACTTC
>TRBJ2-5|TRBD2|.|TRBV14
CASSQGEGPRETQYF
TGTGCCAGCAGCCAGGGGGAGGGCCCTCGCGAGACCCAGTACTTC
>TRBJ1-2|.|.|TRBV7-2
CASSPRQVWSGYTF
TGTGCCAGCAGCCCGCGTCAGGTTTGGTCTGGCTACACCTTC
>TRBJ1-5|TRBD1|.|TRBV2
CASRSDRGTLNQPQHF
TGTGCCAGCAGGTCGGACAGGGGGACTCTGAATCAGCCCCAGCATTTT
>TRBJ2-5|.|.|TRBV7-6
CASSLAPGRETQYF
TGTGCCAGCAGCTTAGCGCCGGGTCGGGAGACCCAGTACTTC
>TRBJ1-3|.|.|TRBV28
CASSLEGQPKPYF
TGTGCCAGCAGCCTTGAAGGACAGCCCAAACCATATTTT
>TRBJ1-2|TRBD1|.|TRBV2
CASRVGQVNYGYTF
TGTGCCAGCAGGGTGGGACAGGTCAACTATGGCTACACCTTC
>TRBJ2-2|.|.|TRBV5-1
CASSSRIGGTGELFF
TGCGCCAGCAGCTCTCGGATAGGCGGCACCGGGGAGCTGTTTTTT
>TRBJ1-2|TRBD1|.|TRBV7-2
CASSAQGAIGYTF
TGTGCCAGCAGCGCACAGGGGGCTATCGGCTACACCTTC
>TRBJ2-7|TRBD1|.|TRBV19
CASSSQGAPSYEQYF
TGTGCCAGTAGTAGTCAGGGGGCCCCCTCCTACGAGCAGTACTTC
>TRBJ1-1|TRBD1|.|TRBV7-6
CASSFDDRGRSEAFF
TGTGCCAGCAGCTTTGACGACAGGGGGCGAAGTGAAGCTTTCTTT
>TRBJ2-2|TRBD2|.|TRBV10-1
CASSESFRWGGRRAGELFF
TGCGCCAGCAGTGAGTCCTTCAGGTGGGGCGGGAGGAGAGCCGGGGAGCTGTTTTTT
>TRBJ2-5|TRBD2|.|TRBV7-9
CASSPSRRDLGLTIGTQYF
TGTGCCAGCAGCCCAAGTAGGAGGGATCTGGGACTAACCATTGGGACCCAGTACTTC
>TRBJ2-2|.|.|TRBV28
CASRPTGIGELFF
TGTGCCAGCAGACCAACAGGGATCGGGGAGCTGTTTTTT
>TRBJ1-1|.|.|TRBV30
CAWSGLPNTEAFF
TGTGCCTGGAGTGGGCTGCCGAACACTGAAGCTTTCTTT
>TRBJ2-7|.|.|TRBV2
CASSEALLIYEQYF
TGTGCCAGCAGTGAAGCGCTTCTAATTTACGAGCAGTACTTC